This TCR beta chain was identified during a study of blood T cell repertoires in COVID-19. In the study overall: Sites in the United States, Italy and Spain provided acute and convalescent COVID-19 samples.

TCRdb keeps only in-frame clones here, not all; method: immunoSEQ multiplex PCR. This table holds 350,000 to 450,000 clones, around nine tenths found once. Germline CDR1 is SEHNR and CDR2 is FQNEAQ (reference sequence). Trimming cost V 5 bases and J 3 bases; bases outside gene matches: 6. The length of the CDR3 is 16 residues. The chain combines TRBV7-9 with TRBJ2-2; 10 bases agree with TRBD2. The specimen was peripheral blood. This TCR derives from a woman in her 40s with COVID-19, enrolled during active disease. The CDR3: CASSRPSGSDTGELFF. The CDR3 DNA reads as TGTGCCAGCAGCAGACCTAGCGGGAGTGACACCGGGGAGCTGTTTTTT.